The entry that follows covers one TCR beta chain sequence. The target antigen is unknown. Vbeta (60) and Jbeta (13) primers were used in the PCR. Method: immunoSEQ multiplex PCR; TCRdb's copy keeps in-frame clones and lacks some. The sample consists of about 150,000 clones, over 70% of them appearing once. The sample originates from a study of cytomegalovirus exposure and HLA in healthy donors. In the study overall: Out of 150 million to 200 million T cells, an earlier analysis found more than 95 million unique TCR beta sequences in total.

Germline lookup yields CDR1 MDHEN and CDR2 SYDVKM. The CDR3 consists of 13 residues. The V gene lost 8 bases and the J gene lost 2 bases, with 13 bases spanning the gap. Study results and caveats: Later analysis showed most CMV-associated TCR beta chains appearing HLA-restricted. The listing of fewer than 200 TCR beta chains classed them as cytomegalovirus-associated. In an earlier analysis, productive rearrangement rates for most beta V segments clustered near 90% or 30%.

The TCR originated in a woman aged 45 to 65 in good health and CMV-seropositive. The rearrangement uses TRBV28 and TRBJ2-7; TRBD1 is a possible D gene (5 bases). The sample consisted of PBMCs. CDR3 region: CASDQGMAYEQYF. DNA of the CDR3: TGTGCCAGCGATCAGGGTATGGCCTACGAGCAGTACTTC.